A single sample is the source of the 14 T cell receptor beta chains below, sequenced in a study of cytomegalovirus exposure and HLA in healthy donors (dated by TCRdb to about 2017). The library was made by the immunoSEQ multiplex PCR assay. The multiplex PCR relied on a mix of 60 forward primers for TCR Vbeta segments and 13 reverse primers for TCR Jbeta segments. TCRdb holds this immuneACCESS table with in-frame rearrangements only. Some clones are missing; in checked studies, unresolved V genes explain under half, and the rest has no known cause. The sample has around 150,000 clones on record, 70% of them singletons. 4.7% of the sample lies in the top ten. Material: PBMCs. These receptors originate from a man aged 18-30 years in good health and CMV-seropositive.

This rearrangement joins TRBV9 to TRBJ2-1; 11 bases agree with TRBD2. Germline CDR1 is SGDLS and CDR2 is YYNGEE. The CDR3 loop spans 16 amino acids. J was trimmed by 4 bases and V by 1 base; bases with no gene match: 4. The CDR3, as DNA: TGTGCCAGCAGCGTACGGACTAGCGGGCTATACAATGAGCAGTTCTTC. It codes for CASSVRTSGLYNEQFF. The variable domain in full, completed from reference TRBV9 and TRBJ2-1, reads DSGVTQTPKHLITATGQRVTLRCSPRSGDLSVYWYQQSLDQGLQFLIQYYNGEERAKGNILERFSAQQFPDLHSELNLSSLELGDSALYFCASSVRTSGLYNEQFFGPGTRLTVL.

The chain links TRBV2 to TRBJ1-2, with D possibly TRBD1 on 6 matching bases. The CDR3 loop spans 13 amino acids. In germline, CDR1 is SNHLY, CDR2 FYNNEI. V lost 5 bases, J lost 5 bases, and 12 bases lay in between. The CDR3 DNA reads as TGTGCCAGCAGTCTGGGGCAGGGGTATGGCTACACCTTC. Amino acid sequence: CASSLGQGYGYTF.

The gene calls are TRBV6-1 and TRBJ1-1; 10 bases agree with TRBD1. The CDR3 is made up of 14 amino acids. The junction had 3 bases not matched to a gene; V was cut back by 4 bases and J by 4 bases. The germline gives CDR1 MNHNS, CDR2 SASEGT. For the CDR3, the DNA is TGTGCCAGCAGTGGGACAGGGGGAACCACTGAAGCTTTCTTT. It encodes CASSGTGGTTEAFF.

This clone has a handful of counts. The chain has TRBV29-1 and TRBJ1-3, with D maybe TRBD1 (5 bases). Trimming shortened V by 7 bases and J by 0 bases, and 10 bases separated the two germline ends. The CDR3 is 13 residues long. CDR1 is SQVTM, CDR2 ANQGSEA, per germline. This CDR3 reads CSAQAFSGNTIYF. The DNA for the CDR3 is TGCAGCGCACAGGCGTTCTCTGGAAACACCATATATTTT.

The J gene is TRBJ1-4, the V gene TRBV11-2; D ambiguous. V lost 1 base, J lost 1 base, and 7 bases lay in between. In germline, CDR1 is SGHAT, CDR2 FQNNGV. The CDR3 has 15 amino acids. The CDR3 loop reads CASSLGSGTNEKLFF. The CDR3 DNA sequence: TGTGCCAGCAGCTTAGGGTCAGGAACTAATGAAAAACTGTTTTTT.

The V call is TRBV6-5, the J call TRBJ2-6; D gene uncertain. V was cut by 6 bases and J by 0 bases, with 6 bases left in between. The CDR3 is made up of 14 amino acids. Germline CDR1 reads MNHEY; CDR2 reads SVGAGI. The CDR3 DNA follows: TGTGCCAGCAGCATTAGCTCTGGGGCCAACGTCCTGACTTTC. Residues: CASSISSGANVLTF.

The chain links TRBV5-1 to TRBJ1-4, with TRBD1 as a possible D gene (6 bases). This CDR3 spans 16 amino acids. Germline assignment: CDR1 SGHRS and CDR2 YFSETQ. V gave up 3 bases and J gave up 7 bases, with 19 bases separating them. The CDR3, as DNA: TGCGCCAGCAGCTGGGGGGGCGCAGTAAGGGTTGAAAAACTGTTTTTT. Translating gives CASSWGGAVRVEKLFF.

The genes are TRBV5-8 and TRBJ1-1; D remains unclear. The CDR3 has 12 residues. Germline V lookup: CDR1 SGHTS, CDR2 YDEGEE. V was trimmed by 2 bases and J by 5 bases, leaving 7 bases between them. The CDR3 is CASSFPGTEAFF. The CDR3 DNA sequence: TGTGCCAGCAGCTTCCCGGGGACTGAAGCTTTCTTT.

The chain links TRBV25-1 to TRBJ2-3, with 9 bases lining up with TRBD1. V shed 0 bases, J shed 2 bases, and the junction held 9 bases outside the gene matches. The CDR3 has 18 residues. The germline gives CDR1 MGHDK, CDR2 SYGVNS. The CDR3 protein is CASSEYVRDRASTDTQYF. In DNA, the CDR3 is TGTGCCAGCAGTGAATATGTACGGGACAGGGCATCCACAGATACGCAGTATTTT.

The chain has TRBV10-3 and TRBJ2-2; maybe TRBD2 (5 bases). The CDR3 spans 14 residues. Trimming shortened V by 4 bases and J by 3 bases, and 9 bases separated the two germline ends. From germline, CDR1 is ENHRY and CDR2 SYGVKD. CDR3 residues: CAISAAADTGELFF. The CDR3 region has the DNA TGTGCCATCAGTGCGGCAGCGGACACCGGGGAGCTGTTTTTT.

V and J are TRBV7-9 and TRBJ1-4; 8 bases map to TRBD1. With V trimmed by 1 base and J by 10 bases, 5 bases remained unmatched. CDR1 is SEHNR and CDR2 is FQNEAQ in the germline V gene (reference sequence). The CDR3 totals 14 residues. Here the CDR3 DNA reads TGTGCCAGCAGCTTAGGGGGACAGGTCGGAAAACTGTTTTTT. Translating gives CASSLGGQVGKLFF. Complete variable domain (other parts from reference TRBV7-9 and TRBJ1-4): DTGVSQNPRHKITKRGQNVTFRCDPISEHNRLYWYRQTLGQGPEFLTYFQNEAQLEKSRLLSDRFSAERPKGSFSTLEIQRTEQGDSAMYLCASSLGGQVGKLFFGSGTQLSVL.

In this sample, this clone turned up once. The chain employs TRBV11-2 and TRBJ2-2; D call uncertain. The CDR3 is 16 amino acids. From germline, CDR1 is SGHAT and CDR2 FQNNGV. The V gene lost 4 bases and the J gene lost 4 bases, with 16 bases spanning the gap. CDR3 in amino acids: CASSSHVQVGTGELFF. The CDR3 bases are TGTGCCAGCAGCTCACACGTTCAGGTGGGCACCGGGGAGCTGTTTTTT. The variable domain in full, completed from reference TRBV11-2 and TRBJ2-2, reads EAGVAQSPRYKIIEKRQSVAFWCNPISGHATLYWYQQILGQGPKLLIQFQNNGVVDDSQLPKDRFSAERLKGVDSTLKIQPAKLEDSAVYLCASSSHVQVGTGELFFGEGSRLTVL.

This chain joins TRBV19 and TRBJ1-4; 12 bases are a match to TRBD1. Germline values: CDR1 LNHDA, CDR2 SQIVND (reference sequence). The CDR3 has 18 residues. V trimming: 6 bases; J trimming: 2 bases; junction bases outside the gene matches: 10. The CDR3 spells CASSLRKGQGATNEKLFF. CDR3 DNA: TGTGCCAGTAGCCTCCGAAAGGGACAGGGGGCGACTAATGAAAAACTGTTTTTT.

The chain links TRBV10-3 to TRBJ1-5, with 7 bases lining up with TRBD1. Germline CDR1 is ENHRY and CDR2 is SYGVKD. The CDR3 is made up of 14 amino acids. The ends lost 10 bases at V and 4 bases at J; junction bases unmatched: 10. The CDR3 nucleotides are TGTGCCACCGGACCGGGACAGCTTAATCAGCCCCAGCATTTT. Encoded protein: CATGPGQLNQPQHF.